This T cell receptor beta chain is from a study of blood T cell repertoires in COVID-19. Clones were read by immunoSEQ multiplex PCR, and TCRdb kept only the in-frame ones, dropping some. The sample includes fewer than 300,000 clones, around 86% of them seen just once. The V gene's germline CDR1 is SEHNR and CDR2 FQNEAQ (reference sequence). CDR3 length: 15 amino acids. The junction had 4 bases not matched to a gene; V was cut back by 5 bases and J by 2 bases. This chain links TRBV7-9 with TRBJ2-5; TRBD2 aligns across 11 bases. This TCR derives from a man aged 35 to 55 who had recovered from COVID-19. The sequenced material came from peripheral blood. CDR3 in DNA: TGTGCCAGCAGCGAGACTAGCGGGACACAAGAGACCCAGTACTTC. Translating gives CASSETSGTQETQYF. Looking up the rest from reference TRBV7-9 and TRBJ2-5 gives the full variable domain: DTGVSQNPRHKITKRGQNVTFRCDPISEHNRLYWYRQTLGQGPEFLTYFQNEAQLEKSRLLSDRFSAERPKGSFSTLEIQRTEQGDSAMYLCASSETSGTQETQYFGPGTRLLVL.